The entry below describes one TCR beta chain. The antigen is unknown. This sample is part of a study of T cells in tuberculosis. For the study at large: T cells were selected with CD1B tetramers loaded with glucose monomycolate. This South African cohort compared adolescents with or without latent tuberculosis against adults with active tuberculosis.

Measured with immunoSEQ multiplex PCR; TCRdb has only the in-frame clones, and not every one. Of some 34,000 clones in the sample, approximately 93% were seen once. The study's findings and limits: GMM-specific TCRs were nearer to active tuberculosis alpha repertoires, suggesting expansion.

Germline V gives CDR1 MNHEY, CDR2 SVGAGI. The CDR3 runs to 13 residues. With 5 bases removed from V and 4 bases from J, the gap between germline ends came to 11 bases. Adolescents were screened for latent TB by skin test and IGRA. Sequencing was done on a sample of PBMCs. The receptor was derived from a donor aged 10-29 years with latent tuberculosis or without tuberculosis infection. The chain combines TRBV6-5 with TRBJ1-2; perhaps TRBD1 as D (5 bases). CDR3 DNA sequence: TGTGCCAGCAGTCCCAGGGATGTCTATGGCTACACCTTC. Translating gives CASSPRDVYGYTF.